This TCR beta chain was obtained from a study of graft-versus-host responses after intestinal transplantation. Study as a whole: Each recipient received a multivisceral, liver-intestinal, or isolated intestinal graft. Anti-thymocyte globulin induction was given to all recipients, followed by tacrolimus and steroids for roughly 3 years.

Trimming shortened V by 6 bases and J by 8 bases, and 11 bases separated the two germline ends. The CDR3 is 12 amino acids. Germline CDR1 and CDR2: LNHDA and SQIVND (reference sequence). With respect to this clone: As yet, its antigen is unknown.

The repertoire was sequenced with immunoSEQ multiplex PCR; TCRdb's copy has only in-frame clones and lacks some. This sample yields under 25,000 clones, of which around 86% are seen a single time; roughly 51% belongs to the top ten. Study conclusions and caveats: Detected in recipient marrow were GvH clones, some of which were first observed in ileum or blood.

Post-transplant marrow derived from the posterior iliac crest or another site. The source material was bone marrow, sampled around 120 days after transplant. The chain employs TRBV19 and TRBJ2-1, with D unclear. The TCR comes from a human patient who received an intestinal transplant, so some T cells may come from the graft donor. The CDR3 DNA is TGTGCCAGTAGCCTGAACCCGGATGAGCAGTTCTTC. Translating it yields CASSLNPDEQFF.